This is a list of T cell receptor beta chains from one sample in a study of T cell responses to AZD1222 COVID-19 vaccine. This table comes from immunoSEQ multiplex PCR, and its TCRdb copy is limited to in-frame clones, with some not included. The sample has 80,000 to 130,000 clones, roughly 89% seen once. The sample in question was peripheral blood, obtained on day 0 of AZD1222 vaccination. The receptor set was obtained from an adult in good health. Both conserved end residues are part of each CDR3. A D gene is named only where the DNA matches it firmly. Only some rows state a clone size, as once, few, many or a class for expanded clones.

clone_size: NA
v_call: TRBV9
j_call: TRBJ2-2
d_call: NA
cdr3_aa: CASTWGDPNTGELFF
cdr3_nt: TGTGCCAGCACATGGGGGGACCCGAACACCGGGGAGCTGTTTTTT

clone_size: NA
v_call: TRBV19
j_call: TRBJ1-3
d_call: TRBD1
cdr3_aa: CASSIGTGGNTIYF
cdr3_nt: TGTGCCAGTAGTATTGGGACAGGTGGAAACACCATATATTTT

clone_size: NA
v_call: TRBV5-1
j_call: TRBJ1-4
d_call: TRBD1
cdr3_aa: CASSLSGTEIEKLFF
cdr3_nt: TGCGCCAGCAGCTTGTCCGGGACAGAAATCGAAAAACTGTTTTTT

clone_size: once
v_call: TRBV28
j_call: TRBJ1-1
d_call: NA
cdr3_aa: CASRTPGYTEAFF
cdr3_nt: TGTGCCAGCAGGACACCCGGATACACTGAAGCTTTCTTT

clone_size: NA
v_call: TRBV5-1
j_call: TRBJ2-6
d_call: NA
cdr3_aa: CASRREAGPGANVLTF
cdr3_nt: TGCGCCAGCAGGCGCGAGGCAGGGCCTGGGGCCAACGTCCTGACTTTC

clone_size: NA
v_call: TRBV5-1
j_call: TRBJ2-3
d_call: TRBD2
cdr3_aa: CASSARTSGTDTQYF
cdr3_nt: TGCGCCAGCAGCGCCCGGACTAGCGGCACAGATACGCAGTATTTT

clone_size: NA
v_call: TRBV7-2
j_call: TRBJ2-2
d_call: TRBD1
cdr3_aa: CASSLDGTAANTGELFF
cdr3_nt: TGTGCCAGCAGCTTAGACGGGACAGCTGCGAACACCGGGGAGCTGTTTTTT

clone_size: NA
v_call: TRBV24-1
j_call: TRBJ1-5
d_call: NA
cdr3_aa: CATSERVSNQPQHF
cdr3_nt: TGTGCCACCAGTGAAAGGGTTTCCAATCAGCCCCAGCATTTT

clone_size: NA
v_call: TRBV10-3
j_call: TRBJ2-7
d_call: NA
cdr3_aa: CAIREGGAAYEQYF
cdr3_nt: TGTGCCATCAGGGAGGGGGGAGCGGCCTACGAGCAGTACTTC

clone_size: NA
v_call: TRBV27
j_call: TRBJ1-2
d_call: TRBD1
cdr3_aa: CASRGTGLYGYTF
cdr3_nt: TGTGCCAGCAGGGGGACAGGGCTTTATGGCTACACCTTC

clone_size: NA
v_call: TRBV18
j_call: TRBJ1-4
d_call: NA
cdr3_aa: CASSTAVTNEKLFF
cdr3_nt: TGTGCCAGCTCGACGGCTGTAACTAATGAAAAACTGTTTTTT

clone_size: NA
v_call: TRBV5-1
j_call: TRBJ1-2
d_call: NA
cdr3_aa: CASSWGGGSGYGYTF
cdr3_nt: TGCGCCAGCAGCTGGGGAGGCGGGTCGGGCTATGGCTACACCTTC

clone_size: NA
v_call: TRBV6-5
j_call: TRBJ2-5
d_call: NA
cdr3_aa: CASNPPGVQETQYF
cdr3_nt: TGTGCCAGCAACCCTCCGGGGGTCCAAGAGACCCAGTACTTC

clone_size: NA
v_call: TRBV27
j_call: TRBJ1-1
d_call: NA
cdr3_aa: CASSSRAMNTEAFF
cdr3_nt: TGTGCCAGCAGTAGCAGGGCTATGAACACTGAAGCTTTCTTT

clone_size: NA
v_call: TRBV7-2
j_call: TRBJ2-5
d_call: NA
cdr3_aa: CASSLVLETQYF
cdr3_nt: TGTGCCAGCAGCTTAGTTTTAGAGACCCAGTACTTC

clone_size: NA
v_call: TRBV3-1/TRBV3-2
j_call: TRBJ2-2
d_call: NA
cdr3_aa: CASSHLTGNTGELFF
cdr3_nt: TGTGCCAGCAGCCATTTGACCGGGAACACCGGGGAGCTGTTTTTT

clone_size: NA
v_call: TRBV19
j_call: TRBJ1-5
d_call: TRBD1
cdr3_aa: CASEDRALNQPQHF
cdr3_nt: TGTGCCAGTGAAGACAGGGCCCTCAATCAGCCCCAGCATTTT

clone_size: once
v_call: TRBV2
j_call: TRBJ1-2
d_call: NA
cdr3_aa: CASSEGRPLWGYTF
cdr3_nt: TGTGCCAGCAGTGAGGGACGGCCCTTATGGGGCTACACCTTC

clone_size: NA
v_call: TRBV28
j_call: TRBJ2-6
d_call: NA
cdr3_aa: CASSFGEGLSGANVLTF
cdr3_nt: TGTGCCAGCAGTTTCGGAGAGGGACTCTCTGGGGCCAACGTCCTGACTTTC

clone_size: NA
v_call: TRBV27
j_call: TRBJ2-1
d_call: TRBD2
cdr3_aa: CASSFGSGRKEGFYDEQFF
cdr3_nt: TGTGCCAGCAGTTTCGGTAGCGGGAGAAAGGAGGGATTTTACGATGAGCAGTTCTTC

clone_size: NA
v_call: TRBV28
j_call: TRBJ1-1
d_call: NA
cdr3_aa: CASILSTGPTGEAFF
cdr3_nt: TGTGCCAGCATCTTAAGTACAGGTCCAACCGGTGAAGCTTTCTTT

clone_size: NA
v_call: TRBV5-1
j_call: TRBJ1-1
d_call: NA
cdr3_aa: CASSLVPGTEAFF
cdr3_nt: TGCGCCAGCAGCTTGGTACCGGGCACTGAAGCTTTCTTT

clone_size: few
v_call: TRBV5-1
j_call: TRBJ2-1
d_call: NA
cdr3_aa: CASSPVPGANYNEQFF
cdr3_nt: TGCGCCAGCAGTCCTGTACCGGGGGCAAACTACAATGAGCAGTTCTTC

clone_size: once
v_call: TRBV15
j_call: TRBJ2-7
d_call: NA
cdr3_aa: CATSNLHGVEQYF
cdr3_nt: TGTGCCACCAGCAATCTGCATGGGGTCGAGCAGTACTTC

clone_size: NA
v_call: TRBV7-8
j_call: TRBJ2-1
d_call: TRBD1
cdr3_aa: CASSFLGDREYNEQFF
cdr3_nt: TGTGCCAGCAGCTTTCTAGGGGACAGGGAATACAATGAGCAGTTCTTC

clone_size: NA
v_call: TRBV5-4
j_call: TRBJ2-7
d_call: TRBD2
cdr3_aa: CASSLTPSGGTYEQYF
cdr3_nt: TGTGCCAGCAGCTTAACACCTAGCGGGGGAACTTACGAGCAGTACTTC

clone_size: NA
v_call: TRBV5-8
j_call: TRBJ2-7
d_call: NA
cdr3_aa: CASSFLESYEQYF
cdr3_nt: TGTGCCAGCAGCTTTTTAGAGTCCTACGAGCAGTACTTC

clone_size: once
v_call: TRBV7-9
j_call: TRBJ1-2
d_call: NA
cdr3_aa: CASSPFGGGLNYGYTF
cdr3_nt: TGTGCCAGCAGCCCCTTTGGGGGAGGCCTTAACTATGGCTACACCTTC

clone_size: NA
v_call: TRBV3-1/TRBV3-2
j_call: TRBJ2-7
d_call: TRBD1
cdr3_aa: CASSQDTGGYEQYF
cdr3_nt: TGTGCCAGCAGCCAAGATACAGGGGGTTACGAGCAGTACTTC

clone_size: NA
v_call: TRBV4-2
j_call: TRBJ1-2
d_call: NA
cdr3_aa: CASSQALTGINYGYTF
cdr3_nt: TGTGCCAGCAGCCAAGCCCTGACAGGCATCAACTATGGCTACACCTTC

clone_size: NA
v_call: TRBV24-1
j_call: TRBJ2-1
d_call: NA
cdr3_aa: CATSDTGYNEQFF
cdr3_nt: TGTGCCACCAGTGATACAGGGTACAATGAGCAGTTCTTC

clone_size: few
v_call: TRBV5-1
j_call: TRBJ2-5
d_call: NA
cdr3_aa: CASSWGWETQYF
cdr3_nt: TGCGCCAGCAGCTGGGGGTGGGAGACCCAGTACTTC

clone_size: NA
v_call: TRBV6-4
j_call: TRBJ2-7
d_call: NA
cdr3_aa: CASSRCIAIGIAEQYF
cdr3_nt: TGTGCCAGCAGTCGGTGTATAGCCATCGGTATTGCCGAGCAGTACTTC

clone_size: NA
v_call: TRBV4-1
j_call: TRBJ2-7
d_call: TRBD2
cdr3_aa: CASSQDRGVMGEQYF
cdr3_nt: TGCGCCAGCAGCCAAGATCGGGGGGTGATGGGCGAGCAGTACTTC

clone_size: NA
v_call: TRBV28
j_call: TRBJ1-5
d_call: NA
cdr3_aa: CASSLARGRNQPQHF
cdr3_nt: TGTGCCAGCAGTTTAGCCCGGGGAAGGAATCAGCCCCAGCATTTT

clone_size: NA
v_call: TRBV5-6
j_call: TRBJ2-7
d_call: NA
cdr3_aa: CASSLGRTAYEQYF
cdr3_nt: TGTGCCAGCAGCTTGGGACGGACAGCCTACGAGCAGTACTTC

clone_size: NA
v_call: TRBV7-9
j_call: TRBJ1-2
d_call: NA
cdr3_aa: CASFLGVEDGYTF
cdr3_nt: TGTGCCAGCTTCCTAGGGGTTGAGGATGGCTACACCTTC

clone_size: few
v_call: TRBV4-2
j_call: TRBJ2-7
d_call: NA
cdr3_aa: CASSQDRDISYEQYF
cdr3_nt: TGTGCCAGCAGCCAAGATAGGGACATCTCCTACGAGCAGTACTTC

clone_size: NA
v_call: TRBV5-5
j_call: TRBJ1-3
d_call: NA
cdr3_aa: CASSLFPGTGNTIYF
cdr3_nt: TGTGCCAGCAGCCTATTCCCAGGGACTGGAAACACCATATATTTT

clone_size: NA
v_call: TRBV9
j_call: TRBJ1-1
d_call: NA
cdr3_aa: CASSLNGGAAGAFF
cdr3_nt: TGTGCCAGCAGCCTCAACGGGGGGGCTGCGGGAGCTTTCTTT

clone_size: once
v_call: TRBV28
j_call: TRBJ2-5
d_call: NA
cdr3_aa: CASTRTAQETQYF
cdr3_nt: TGTGCCAGCACTAGGACAGCCCAAGAGACCCAGTACTTC

clone_size: NA
v_call: TRBV9
j_call: TRBJ1-2
d_call: NA
cdr3_aa: CASSVDGWNGYTF
cdr3_nt: TGTGCCAGCAGCGTAGATGGTTGGAATGGCTACACCTTC

clone_size: NA
v_call: TRBV6-5
j_call: TRBJ2-3
d_call: TRBD2
cdr3_aa: CASSYGTSGAQAQYF
cdr3_nt: TGTGCCAGCAGTTACGGGACTAGCGGCGCTCAGGCGCAGTATTTT

clone_size: NA
v_call: TRBV7-9
j_call: TRBJ1-1
d_call: TRBD1
cdr3_aa: CASSWGQGMNTEAFF
cdr3_nt: TGTGCCAGCAGCTGGGGACAGGGGATGAACACTGAAGCTTTCTTT

clone_size: NA
v_call: TRBV19
j_call: TRBJ1-1
d_call: TRBD1
cdr3_aa: CASSIMGTGYTEAFF
cdr3_nt: TGTGCCAGTAGTATTATGGGGACAGGCTACACTGAAGCTTTCTTT

clone_size: NA
v_call: TRBV19
j_call: TRBJ1-1
d_call: TRBD1
cdr3_aa: CASTPQGDTEAFF
cdr3_nt: TGTGCCAGTACCCCTCAGGGGGACACTGAAGCTTTCTTT

clone_size: NA
v_call: TRBV27
j_call: TRBJ2-3
d_call: NA
cdr3_aa: CASSLSLGGGTADTQYF
cdr3_nt: TGTGCCAGCAGTTTATCCCTGGGTGGGGGTACAGCAGATACGCAGTATTTT

clone_size: NA
v_call: TRBV6-2/TRBV6-3
j_call: TRBJ2-7
d_call: NA
cdr3_aa: CASSYSSRLSYEQYF
cdr3_nt: TGTGCCAGCAGTTACTCGTCGCGCCTCTCCTACGAGCAGTACTTC

clone_size: NA
v_call: TRBV28
j_call: TRBJ1-2
d_call: NA
cdr3_aa: CASSLLRGANYGYTF
cdr3_nt: TGTGCCAGCAGTTTATTGCGGGGGGCTAACTATGGCTACACCTTC

clone_size: NA
v_call: TRBV6-5
j_call: TRBJ1-6
d_call: NA
cdr3_aa: CASRSPSYNSPLHF
cdr3_nt: TGTGCCAGCAGGAGCCCCTCCTATAATTCACCCCTCCACTTT

clone_size: NA
v_call: TRBV18
j_call: TRBJ1-3
d_call: NA
cdr3_aa: CASSPGPRSGNTIYF
cdr3_nt: TGTGCCAGCTCACCAGGACCGCGATCGGGAAACACCATATATTTT

clone_size: NA
v_call: TRBV7-9
j_call: TRBJ1-2
d_call: TRBD1
cdr3_aa: CASSWTGDYGYTF
cdr3_nt: TGTGCCAGCAGCTGGACAGGGGACTATGGCTACACCTTC

clone_size: NA
v_call: TRBV3-1/TRBV3-2
j_call: TRBJ1-2
d_call: TRBD1
cdr3_aa: CAARTGDLGGYTF
cdr3_nt: TGTGCCGCTAGAACAGGGGACCTGGGTGGCTACACCTTC

clone_size: NA
v_call: TRBV6-6
j_call: TRBJ1-1
d_call: TRBD1
cdr3_aa: CASSYSNRGTEAFF
cdr3_nt: TGTGCCAGCAGTTACTCTAACAGGGGTACTGAAGCTTTCTTT

clone_size: NA
v_call: TRBV25-1
j_call: TRBJ1-1
d_call: NA
cdr3_aa: CASSVGTEAFF
cdr3_nt: TGTGCCAGCAGTGTTGGCACTGAAGCTTTCTTT